The clone carrying this TCR beta chain appeared once. The antigen is not known. The method was immunoSEQ multiplex PCR; TCRdb's version includes in-frame clones alone and lacks a portion of them. The sample includes some 300,000 clones, around four fifths of them seen just once. The CDR3 spans 17 residues. Trimming pared 2 bases from V and 0 bases from J, leaving 14 bases between. The germline CDR1 and CDR2 sequences are LNHDA and SQIVND (reference sequence). Noted treatment: 15 to 20 received Ad26.COV2.S at low or high dose, single or two shots; 5 received placebo; per-sample allocation not given. Specimens were obtained on day 63 following the first vaccine or placebo injection. The data were obtained in a study of Ad26.COV2.S vaccination and SARS-CoV-2 variants. Overall study context: Ad26.COV2.S shots went into the muscle once or twice, 56 days apart. Study-wide findings and caveats: Following vaccination, spike-specific CD8+ and CD4+ T cell responses reportedly exhibited substantial breadth.

The receptor comes from a person between 18 and 60 years old who received the Ad26.COV2.S COVID-19 vaccine or a placebo. Sequences were derived from peripheral blood, sampled in a trial of Ad26.COV2.S vaccine versus placebo. The rearrangement joins TRBV19 to TRBJ1-5; D might be TRBD1 (5 bases). This CDR3 is CASSIRSGGNSNQPQHF. The CDR3 DNA follows: TGTGCCAGTAGTATAAGAAGCGGGGGAAATAGCAATCAGCCCCAGCATTTT.